A selection of T cell receptor beta chains follows, all from one sample in a study of blood T cell repertoires in COVID-19. Data came from immunoSEQ multiplex PCR; TCRdb stores just in-frame clones and leaves some out. This sample carries tens of thousands of clones, around 80% of them seen once, and the ten largest clones take less than 8%. What was sequenced was peripheral blood. Receptors originate from a human donor in a cohort sampled during active COVID-19. CDR3s include the opening cysteine and the closing phenylalanine or tryptophan. Each record gives: J gene, V gene, CDR3 protein.

>TRBJ1-1|TRBV5-6
CASSLYRRQVMNTEAFF
>TRBJ2-7|TRBV2
CASSAPGTTPYEQYF
>TRBJ1-5|TRBV7-9
CASSLGQNNQPQHF
>TRBJ2-5|TRBV24-1
CATSDGDIQETQYF
>TRBJ2-1|TRBV7-6
CASSLLSSGSGDEQFF
>TRBJ2-3|TRBV5-8
CASSEPGLGTDTQYF
>TRBJ2-7|TRBV29-1
CSVATNPGQGHEQYF
>TRBJ1-1|TRBV7-8
CASSLDANAFF
>TRBJ1-3|TRBV5-4
CAGSTGGSGNTIYF
>TRBJ2-7|TRBV27
CASSLGAPYEQYF
>TRBJ2-7|TRBV12-5
CASGLGLDRLSYEQYF
>TRBJ2-7|TRBV3-1/TRBV3-2
CASSHEGADFYEQYF
>TRBJ1-5|TRBV30
CAWSRDRGRAGNQPQHF
>TRBJ2-3|TRBV6-1
CASSDTLLAGGTDTQYF
>TRBJ2-7|TRBV6-2/TRBV6-3
CASSETSQAYEQYF
>TRBJ2-1|TRBV10-3
CAISDVGSGGDNEQFF
>TRBJ2-7|TRBV28
CASSLPGPEVYEQYF
>TRBJ1-1|TRBV12-3/TRBV12-4
CASSPGYTEAFF
>TRBJ2-7|TRBV11-2
CASSFTGTGVDEQYF
>TRBJ2-2|TRBV11-3
CASSLDRGRTGELFF
>TRBJ2-1|TRBV7-9
CASSLLGGRYSYNEQFF
>TRBJ1-5|TRBV27
CASRSGTGDSNQPQHF
>TRBJ1-2|TRBV7-8
CASSLAETGKGYTF
>TRBJ1-2|TRBV7-2
CASSSGRALNGYTF
>TRBJ2-3|TRBV5-4
CASSSSSGRSPDTQYF
>TRBJ1-5|TRBV9
CASSVDPGSNQPQHF
>TRBJ1-1|TRBV5-5
CASSFLKGGKDTEAFF
>TRBJ2-6|TRBV30
CAWTSGGGSGANVLTF
>TRBJ1-5|TRBV13
CASSSGGYQPQHF
>TRBJ2-3|TRBV30
CAWFGEVTQYF
>TRBJ2-7|TRBV5-6
CASSLKRADEQYF
>TRBJ2-7|TRBV27
CASSPRLAGPYEQYF
>TRBJ1-5|TRBV7-2
CASSLGGGYSNQPQHF
>TRBJ1-1|TRBV28
CASSSGYRSTEAFF
>TRBJ2-1|TRBV5-1
CASSFRGTSDNEQFF
>TRBJ2-1|TRBV20-1
CSARDRISYNEQFF
>TRBJ1-2|TRBV25-1
CASSERVGGFIYYGYTF